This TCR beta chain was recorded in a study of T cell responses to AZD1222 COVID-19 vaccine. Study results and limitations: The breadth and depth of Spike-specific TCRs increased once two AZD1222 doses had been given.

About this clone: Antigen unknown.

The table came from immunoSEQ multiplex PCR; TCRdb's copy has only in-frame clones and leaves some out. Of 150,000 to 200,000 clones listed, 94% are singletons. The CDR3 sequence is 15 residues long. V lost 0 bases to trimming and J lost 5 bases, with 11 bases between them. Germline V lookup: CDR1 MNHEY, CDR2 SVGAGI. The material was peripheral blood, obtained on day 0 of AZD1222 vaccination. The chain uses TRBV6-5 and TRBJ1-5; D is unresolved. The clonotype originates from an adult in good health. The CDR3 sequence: CASSYSISRHQPQHF. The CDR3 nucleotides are TGTGCCAGCAGTTACTCCATCTCTCGTCATCAGCCCCAGCATTTT.